What follows describes a single TCR beta chain. One end of the junction varies from germline; a read error may be responsible. Making TCR beta cDNA involved 400 to 600 ng total RNA and a constant-region primer. Library construction for TCR beta comprised three nested multiplex PCR rounds performed with slightly modified ARM-PCR. Each of the first two PCR rounds ran approximately 9 cycles with TRBV1-TRBV30 forward and C-beta reverse primers. MiXCR, run by TCRdb on the multiplex PCR reads, gives a single entry per CDR3 protein. In the table there are under 110,000 distinct CDR3 sequences, around two thirds of which are singletons. This specimen belongs to a study of tumor-infiltrating lymphocytes in primary liver carcinoma. In the study overall: Spanning 4.2 to 10 cm, the tumors were T1-T3 N0M0.

Co-extraction of RNA and DNA was performed on roughly 17-32 mg of unsorted bulk tissue. Germline assignment: CDR1 SGHAT and CDR2 FQNNGV. The CDR3 runs to 16 residues. This chain joins TRBV11-2 and TRBJ2-5; a possible D gene is TRBD2 (5 bases). The specimen was liver tumor tissue from sampling region 2. Subset reported: tumor region T2, inferior pole. The TCR comes from a woman in her sixties or seventies with primary liver carcinoma and hepatitis B virus infection. Here the CDR3 reads CASSLGSASKQETKYF. DNA of the CDR3: TGTGCAAGCAGCTTAGGATCGGCTAGCAAACAAGAGACCAAGTACTTC. Supplemented by reference TRBV11-2 and TRBJ2-5, the full variable domain reads EAGVAQSPRYKIIEKRQSVAFWCNPISGHATLYWYQQILGQGPKLLIQFQNNGVVDDSQLPKDRFSAERLKGVDSTLKIQPAKLEDSAVYLCASSLGSASKQETKYFGPGTRLLVL.